This TCR beta chain was retrieved from a study of T cells in women clearing cervical HPV infection. Overall study: Cases' blood sampling followed lesion detection by median around 23 weeks (90 to 200). General study points: Controls had more TRBV6-7 (0.16%) than cases (around 0.11%).

V trimming: 4 bases; J trimming: 3 bases; junction bases outside the gene matches: 11. The CDR3 covers 17 residues. CDR1 is DFQATT, CDR2 SNEGSKA, per germline (reference sequence). Data came from immunoSEQ multiplex PCR; TCRdb stores just in-frame clones and leaves some out. The specimen's table records some 40,000 clones. Dot-blot hybridization genotyped cervical HPV amplified with MY09/MY11 PCR. Comments on this clone: The antigen remains undetermined. The read gets to within 3 residues of the CDR3 end, and the germline J gene fills in the rest.

The chain links TRBV20-1 to TRBJ2-2; 10 bases are a match to TRBD2. The clonotype originates from a woman between 18 and 69 years old with a cervical HPV16 infection that either progressed to CIN3+ or cleared (not recorded which). Sequencing was carried out using blood buffy coat. CDR3 sequence: CSAMASGGSGDTGELFF. The sequenced CDR3 bases are TGCAGTGCTATGGCTAGCGGGGGTAGTGGAGACACCGGGGAG.